This T cell receptor beta chain was found in a study of T cells after yellow fever vaccination. 5'RACE template switching produced TCR cDNA carrying a universal primer site and UMIs. TCRdb re-derived calls from the 5' RACE reads in MiXCR, one entry per CDR3 protein. Here the sample spans under 600,000 distinct CDR3 sequences, 13% being singletons. The receptor was derived from a man younger than 45 who received the YFV17D yellow fever vaccine. This material consisted of PBMCs, taken on the day of the yellow fever booster vaccination.

The CDR3 sequence: CASSFRGLVLAKNIQYF. The CDR3 DNA is TGTGCCAGCAGCTTCCGGGGACTAGTTCTCGCCAAAAACATTCAGTACTTC. V is TRBV5-6 and J is TRBJ2-4; 8 nucleotides match TRBD2. Germline V lookup: CDR1 SGHDT, CDR2 YYEEEE. J lost 1 base, V lost 2 bases, and 8 bases had no gene match. The CDR3 covers 17 residues.